The clone carrying this TCR beta chain was detected only once. No antigen is known for it. As to time point: 2015-2016 season, 7 days after influenza vaccination. Each time point used roughly 35 to 100 mL of blood. Sequenced by immunoSEQ multiplex PCR; TCRdb stores in-frame clones only, minus some. The sample contains around 7,000 clones, around 80% of which appear only once. Germline values: CDR1 SGHTA, CDR2 FQGNSA. V dropped 5 bases and J dropped 2; count of bases not matched to a gene: 5. The CDR3 has 14 amino acids. This sample is part of a study of follicular helper T cells after annual influenza vaccination. Study-level results: Undersampling of larger non-cTfh compartments could not be excluded. Only roughly 9-21% of analyzed cells yielded productive TCRB sequences. ICOS+CD38+ cTfh clonality change tracked circulating plasmablast frequency change.

This specimen consisted of CXCR5- memory CD4+ T cells sorted from blood, obtained 7 days after influenza vaccination. The receptor comes from an adult who received the influenza vaccine. The chain employs TRBV7-2 and TRBJ2-5; 7 positions agree with TRBD2. CDR3 region: CASSPTSVQETQYF. For the CDR3, the DNA is TGTGCCAGCAGCCCAACTAGCGTTCAAGAGACCCAGTACTTC.